This TCR beta chain was sequenced during a study of shared clonotypes between healthy human individuals. Overall study: A couple of women and three men aged 18 to 49 served as donors.

Germline V lookup: CDR1 SGHRS, CDR2 YFSETQ. The CDR3 is 14 residues long. V gave up 1 base and J gave up 6 bases, with 13 bases separating them. Naive CD8 cells lacked CD45RO, underwent positive selection for CCR7 and left out terminally differentiated effector memory CD45RA+ cells. With respect to this clone: The antigen remains unidentified.

Whole-study results and caveats: As a rule, naive subsets had a larger estimated richness than memory subsets.

Sequencing used immunoSEQ multiplex PCR; TCRdb keeps in-frame clones, though not all of them. The data contain about 820,000 clones, around 93% of them singletons. The specimen sequenced was naive CD8+ T cells sorted from blood. This clonotype originated in a man aged 25 to 40 in good health. The chain combines TRBV5-1 with TRBJ1-2, with D possibly being TRBD1 (6 bases). The CDR3 spells CASSLNRVGDGYTF. In DNA form, the CDR3 reads TGCGCCAGCAGCTTGAACAGGGTGGGTGATGGCTACACCTTC.